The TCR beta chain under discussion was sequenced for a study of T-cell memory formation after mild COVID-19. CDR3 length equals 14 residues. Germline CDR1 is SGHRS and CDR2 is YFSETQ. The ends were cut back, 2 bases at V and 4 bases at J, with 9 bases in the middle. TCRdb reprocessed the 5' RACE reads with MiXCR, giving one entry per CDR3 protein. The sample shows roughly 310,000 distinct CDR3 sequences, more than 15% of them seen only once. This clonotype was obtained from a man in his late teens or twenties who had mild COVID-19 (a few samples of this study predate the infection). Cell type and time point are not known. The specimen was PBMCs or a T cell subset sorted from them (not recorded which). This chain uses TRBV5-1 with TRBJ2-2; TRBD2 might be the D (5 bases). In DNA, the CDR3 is TGCGCCAGCAGCTTCCCCCGGGGCACCGGGGAGCTGTTTTTT. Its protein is CASSFPRGTGELFF.